Below, 21 T cell receptor beta chains from the same sample are listed, as sequenced in a study of cytotoxic CD8 clonotypes in ibrutinib-treated CLL. Produced via immunoSEQ multiplex PCR; TCRdb's table is partial and in-frame only. In the table there are several thousand clones, around 60% of which are singletons. The specimen comprised PBMCs, sampled before ibrutinib treatment. These TCRs come from a human donor with chronic lymphocytic leukemia.

The chain has TRBV30 and TRBJ1-5; maybe TRBD1 (6 bases). Per germline, CDR1 GTSNPN and CDR2 SVGIG (reference sequence). Deletions cut 1 base from V and 6 bases from J, with 13 bases between. This CDR3 spans 14 amino acids. This chain's CDR3 is CAWSEGGAGQPQHF. The CDR3 DNA reads TGTGCCTGGAGTGAGGGGGGGGCTGGTCAGCCCCAGCATTTT.

The sample holds a few counts of this clone. J is TRBJ1-5 and V is TRBV19, with D perhaps matching TRBD1 (6 bases). V shed 3 bases and J shed 4 bases, with 10 bases lying between them. The CDR3 covers 14 residues. Germline values: CDR1 LNHDA, CDR2 SQIVND (reference sequence). DNA of the CDR3: TGTGCCAGTAGTATGCCCAGGGGAAATCAGCCCCAGCATTTT. Translation gives CASSMPRGNQPQHF.

This clone was observed a handful of times. V and J are TRBV19 and TRBJ2-1; 8 bases map to TRBD2. V dropped 3 bases and J dropped 6; count of bases not matched to a gene: 7. Germline-derived CDR1 and CDR2 are LNHDA and SQIVND (reference sequence). This CDR3 spans 15 amino acids. The CDR3 sequence is CASSMSGSKANEQFF. CDR3 coding DNA: TGTGCCAGTAGTATGAGCGGGAGTAAAGCCAATGAGCAGTTCTTC.

The chain uses TRBV19 and TRBJ1-1; the D is unclear. Trimming took off 1 base at V and 3 bases at J, with 9 bases between the two ends. This CDR3 is built from 14 residues. Per the germline V gene, CDR1 is LNHDA and CDR2 is SQIVND (reference sequence). DNA for the CDR3: TGTGCCAGTAGTATAGGGTATCTCGACACTGAAGCTTTCTTT. It specifies CASSIGYLDTEAFF.

This chain connects TRBV10-1 to TRBJ2-3; D gene unclear. V was cut by 6 bases and J by 0 bases, with 7 bases left in between. The germline V gene has CDR1 WNHNN and CDR2 SYGVQD (reference sequence). The CDR3 is 13 residues long. Here the CDR3 reads CASSYESTDTQYF. CDR3 bases: TGCGCCAGCAGCTACGAAAGCACAGATACGCAGTATTTT.

The table lists this clone with a count of one. The rearrangement joins TRBV7-9 to TRBJ2-1, with TRBD2 as a possible D gene (5 bases). CDR1 and CDR2 (germline): SEHNR, FQNEAQ (reference sequence). Trimming cost V 3 bases and J 8 bases, with 14 bases left between them. The CDR3 consists of 14 residues. The DNA of the CDR3 is TGTGCCAGCAGCTTCCCGGGAATTGACGATGAGCAGTTCTTC. Translating it yields CASSFPGIDDEQFF.

The V call is TRBV2, the J call TRBJ1-4; TRBD1 is a possible D gene (5 bases). Germline V gives CDR1 SNHLY, CDR2 FYNNEI. CDR3 size: 14 residues. V gave up 6 bases and J gave up 8 bases, with 16 bases separating them. DNA for the CDR3: TGTGCCAGCAGGAGAGAGGCAGGGCGGGAAAAACTGTTTTTT. Translated: CASRREAGREKLFF.

In its sample, this clone was seen once. V usage is TRBV18 and J usage is TRBJ1-2; D unresolved. The CDR3 has 15 amino acids. The V and J ends lost 1 base and 1 base respectively, with 10 bases between them. Per germline, CDR1 KGHSH and CDR2 LQKENI. The CDR3 nucleotides read TGTGCCAGCTCACCACTGCCGGGGAATAACTATGGCTACACCTTC. Its translation is CASSPLPGNNYGYTF.

The V and J genes are TRBV9 and TRBJ2-2; 9 bases align to TRBD2. J was trimmed by 5 bases and V by 3 bases; bases with no gene match: 8. Germline V lookup: CDR1 SGDLS, CDR2 YYNGEE. This CDR3 has 16 residues. CDR3 in amino acids: CASSAHSGGPTGELFF. In DNA, the CDR3 is TGTGCCAGCAGCGCCCATAGCGGGGGACCTACCGGGGAGCTGTTTTTT. The whole variable domain, remainder taken from reference TRBV9 and TRBJ2-2, is DSGVTQTPKHLITATGQRVTLRCSPRSGDLSVYWYQQSLDQGLQFLIQYYNGEERAKGNILERFSAQQFPDLHSELNLSSLELGDSALYFCASSAHSGGPTGELFFGEGSRLTVL.

The rearrangement joins TRBV6-6 to TRBJ1-2; D is perhaps TRBD1 (5 bases). CDR1 MNHNY and CDR2 SVGAGI come from the germline V gene (reference sequence). The CDR3 length is 13 residues. V lost 4 bases to trimming and J lost 8 bases, with 14 bases between them. CDR3 in amino acids: CASSSQGDGGYTF. The DNA of the CDR3 is TGTGCCAGCAGTTCCCAGGGCGACGGGGGCTACACCTTC.

The chain uses TRBV6-1 and TRBJ1-2, with D uncertain. The CDR3 spans 12 residues. Trimming shortened V by 3 bases and J by 4 bases, and 6 bases separated the two germline ends. CDR1 is MNHNS and CDR2 is SASEGT in the germline V gene. In DNA form, the CDR3 reads TGTGCCAGCAGTGATTGGAGCTATGGCTACACCTTC. It codes for CASSDWSYGYTF.

This clone has just one count. The chain carries TRBV5-2 and TRBJ1-2. TRBV5-2 is a listed pseudogene. The CDR3 loop spans 13 amino acids. CDR3 sequence (DNA): TGTGCCAGCAACGTACGAAAGACCTATGGCTACACCTTC. It codes for CASNVRKTYGYTF.

This clone showed up just a few times. V is TRBV4-1 and J is TRBJ2-2; the match to TRBD2 covers 12 bases. This CDR3 is 16 amino acids long. CDR1 MGHRA and CDR2 YSYEKL come from the germline V gene. The V and J ends lost 5 bases and 3 bases, in that order; junction bases with no gene match: 4. CDR3 residues: CASSLTSGGHTGELFF. CDR3 coding DNA: TGCGCCAGCAGCTTAACTAGCGGGGGGCACACCGGGGAGCTGTTTTTT.

This rearrangement joins TRBV2 to TRBJ2-5; 7 nucleotides align to TRBD2. Germline V CDR1 and CDR2: SNHLY, FYNNEI. This CDR3 is built from 13 residues. The junction had 5 bases not matched to a gene; V was cut back by 6 bases and J by 4 bases. CDR3 sequence reads: CASSRIAGETQYF. The CDR3 nucleotides are TGTGCCAGCAGCAGAATAGCGGGAGAGACCCAGTACTTC.

The CDR3 DNA sequence: TGTGCCAGCAGCTTAGAACCAGGCCAGAGAGAGACCCAGTACTTC. Encoded protein: CASSLEPGQRETQYF. The chain joins TRBV11-2 to TRBJ2-5; the D is unclear. There are 15 residues in the CDR3. Germline assignment: CDR1 SGHAT and CDR2 FQNNGV. V was cut by 0 bases and J by 4 bases, with 12 bases left in between. The full variable domain, its missing parts supplied by reference TRBV11-2 and TRBJ2-5, is EAGVAQSPRYKIIEKRQSVAFWCNPISGHATLYWYQQILGQGPKLLIQFQNNGVVDDSQLPKDRFSAERLKGVDSTLKIQPAKLEDSAVYLCASSLEPGQRETQYFGPGTRLLVL.

The chain is built from TRBV7-3 and TRBJ2-7; 7 nucleotides agree with TRBD2. V was pared by 5 bases and J by 6 bases, with 13 bases of the junction left unmatched. The CDR3 consists of 15 residues. Germline V lookup: CDR1 SGHTA, CDR2 FQGTGA. In DNA form, the CDR3 reads TGTGCCAGCAGCCCCGAGGGGAGGGCCAGCAGCGAGCAGTACTTC. It codes for CASSPEGRASSEQYF.

V gene TRBV9 combines with J gene TRBJ1-1, with 7 bases identical to TRBD1. This CDR3 is built from 15 residues. Unmatched junction bases numbered 7, after V lost 5 bases and J lost 0 bases. Germline V gene data show CDR1 as SGDLS and CDR2 as YYNGEE. CDR3 DNA: TGTGCCAGCAGTACCACCGGGACAGTGAACACTGAAGCTTTCTTT. It codes for CASSTTGTVNTEAFF.

This clone was seen only a few times. The V gene is TRBV14, the J gene TRBJ2-1; D possibly corresponds to TRBD2 (5 bases). V lost 3 bases, J lost 5 bases, and 8 bases lay in between. The CDR3 contains 13 residues. The germline gives CDR1 SGHDN, CDR2 FVKESK. CDR3 in amino acids: CASSQAGHNEQFF. The CDR3 DNA reads TGTGCCAGCAGCCAGGCGGGCCACAATGAGCAGTTCTTC.

This chain uses TRBV5-4 with TRBJ2-7; 8 bases fit TRBD1. Germline CDR1 SGHNT, CDR2 YYREEE (reference sequence). This CDR3 region has 14 residues. V trimming: 5 bases; J trimming: 5 bases; junction bases outside the gene matches: 9. CDR3 DNA: TGTGCCAGCAGTCGACAGGGGCCTCCAAACGAGCAGTACTTC. The encoded protein is CASSRQGPPNEQYF. Variable domain in full (rest from reference TRBV5-4 and TRBJ2-7): ETGVTQSPTHLIKTRGQQVTLRCSSQSGHNTVSWYQQALGQGPQFIFQYYREEENGRGNFPPRFSGLQFPNYSSELNVNALELDDSALYLCASSRQGPPNEQYFGPGTRLTVT.

This chain links TRBV5-1 with TRBJ1-5; 7 nucleotides align to TRBD1. CDR1 SGHRS and CDR2 YFSETQ come from the germline V gene. V shed 0 bases, J shed 7 bases, and the junction held 4 bases outside the gene matches. The CDR3 consists of 14 residues. The CDR3 bases are TGCGCCAGCAGCTTGGAGGGCAGGGGGCAGCCCCAGCATTTT. Translation gives CASSLEGRGQPQHF.

The chain combines TRBV6-5 with TRBJ2-1; no clear D gene. CDR1 and CDR2 from the germline V gene are MNHEY and SVGAGI. V gave up 6 bases and J gave up 2 bases, with 14 bases separating them. The CDR3 has 15 residues. The CDR3, as DNA: TGTGCCAGCAGGTCCACCCTGGGCACCTACAATGAGCAGTTCTTC. It codes for CASRSTLGTYNEQFF.